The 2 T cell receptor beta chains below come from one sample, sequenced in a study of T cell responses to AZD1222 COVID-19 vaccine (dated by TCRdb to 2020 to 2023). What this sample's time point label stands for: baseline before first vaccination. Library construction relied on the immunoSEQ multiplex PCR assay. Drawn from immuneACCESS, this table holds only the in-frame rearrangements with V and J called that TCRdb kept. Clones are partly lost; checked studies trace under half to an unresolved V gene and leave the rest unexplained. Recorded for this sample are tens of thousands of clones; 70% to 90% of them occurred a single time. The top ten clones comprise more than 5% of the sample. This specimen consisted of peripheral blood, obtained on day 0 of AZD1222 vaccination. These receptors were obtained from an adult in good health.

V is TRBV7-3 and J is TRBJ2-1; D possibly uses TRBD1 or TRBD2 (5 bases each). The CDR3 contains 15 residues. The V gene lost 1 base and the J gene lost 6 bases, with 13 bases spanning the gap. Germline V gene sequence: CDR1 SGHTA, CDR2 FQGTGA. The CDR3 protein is CASSLSSGASNEQFF. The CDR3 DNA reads TGTGCCAGCAGCTTAAGTTCCGGGGCCAGCAATGAGCAGTTCTTC.

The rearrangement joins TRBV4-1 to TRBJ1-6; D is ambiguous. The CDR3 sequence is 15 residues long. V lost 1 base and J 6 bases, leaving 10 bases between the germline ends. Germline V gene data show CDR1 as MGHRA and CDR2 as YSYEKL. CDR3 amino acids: CASSQGGQFNSPLHF. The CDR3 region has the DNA TGCGCCAGCAGCCAAGGTGGTCAGTTTAATTCACCCCTCCACTTT.